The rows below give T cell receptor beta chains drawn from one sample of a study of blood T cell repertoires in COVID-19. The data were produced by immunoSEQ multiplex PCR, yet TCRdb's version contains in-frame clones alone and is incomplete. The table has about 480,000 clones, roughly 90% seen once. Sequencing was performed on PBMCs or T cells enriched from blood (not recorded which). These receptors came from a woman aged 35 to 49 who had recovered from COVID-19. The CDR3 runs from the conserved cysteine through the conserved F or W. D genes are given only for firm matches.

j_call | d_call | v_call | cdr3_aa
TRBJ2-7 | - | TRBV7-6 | CASSPVGEPYEQYF
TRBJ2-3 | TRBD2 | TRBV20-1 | CSASIGTSGRGDTQYF
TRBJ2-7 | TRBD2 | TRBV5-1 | CASSLALGGQEDEQYF
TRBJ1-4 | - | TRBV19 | CASTASPRGTNEKLFF
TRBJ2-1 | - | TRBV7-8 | CASSSLLRNEQFF
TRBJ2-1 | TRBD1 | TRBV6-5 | CASSYRDSYNEQFF
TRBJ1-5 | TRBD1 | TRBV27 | CASSLGQGGNQPQHF
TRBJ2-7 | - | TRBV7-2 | CASSLVRQNYEQYF
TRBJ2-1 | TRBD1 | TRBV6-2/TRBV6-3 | CASSPSLYRGPYNEQFF
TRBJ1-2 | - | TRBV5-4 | CASSPRPTDGYTF
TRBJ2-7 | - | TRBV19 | CASSMGQGLSEQYF
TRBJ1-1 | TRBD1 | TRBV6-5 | CASSWDSTTLEAFF
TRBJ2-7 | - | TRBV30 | CAWSVRDSATYEQYF
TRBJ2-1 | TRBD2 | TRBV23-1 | CASSLEHPGTSGRAGGRNEQFF
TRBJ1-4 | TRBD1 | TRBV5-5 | CASSLGGRGSNEKLFF
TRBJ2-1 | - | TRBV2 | CASRRVSGEGEQFF
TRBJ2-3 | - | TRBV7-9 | CASSLSGTDTQYF
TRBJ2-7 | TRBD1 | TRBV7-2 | CASSKTGGRHEQYF
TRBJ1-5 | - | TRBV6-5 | CASSYPDRIRPQHF
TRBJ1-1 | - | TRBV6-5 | CASSPPPSWNTEAFF
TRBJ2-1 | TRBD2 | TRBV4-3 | CASSQVIAGGGNEQFF
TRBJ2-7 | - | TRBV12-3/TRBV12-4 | CASSFLSYEQYF
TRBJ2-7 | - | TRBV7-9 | CASRNGYEQYF
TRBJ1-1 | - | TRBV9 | CASSATAMNTEAFF
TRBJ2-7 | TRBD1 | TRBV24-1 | CATSDSGTGDYEQYF
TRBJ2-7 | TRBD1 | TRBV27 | CASSYIQGYEQYF
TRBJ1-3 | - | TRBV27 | CASQPDIRSGNTIYF
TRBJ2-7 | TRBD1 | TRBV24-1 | CATSDAGTGYEQYF
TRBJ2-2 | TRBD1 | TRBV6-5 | CASPHRGRRTGELFF
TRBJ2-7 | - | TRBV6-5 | CASSKNFYEQYF
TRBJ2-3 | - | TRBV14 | CASSQEEASPDTQYF
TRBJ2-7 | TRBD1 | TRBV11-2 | CASSLGQGASYEQYF
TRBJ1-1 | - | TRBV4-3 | CASSQEYMNTEAFF
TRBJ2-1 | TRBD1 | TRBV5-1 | CASSLGQGYNEQFF
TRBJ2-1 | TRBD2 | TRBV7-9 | CASSLALGAGGQSEQFF
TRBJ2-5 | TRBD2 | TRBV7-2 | CASSSGLQETQYF
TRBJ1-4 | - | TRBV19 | CASSPSGMNNEKLFF